The present entry profiles one T cell receptor beta chain with its context. Its matching antigen is unknown. The sample comes from a study of somatic mutations in cytotoxic T cells in rheumatoid arthritis. Study conclusions and caveats: Statistically, CD8+ T-cell clonality was not significantly distinct between individuals with rheumatoid arthritis and age-matched healthy controls.

Women made up roughly 55% of the healthy controls, who were blood donors with a median age of roughly 50 years (range about 21-70). CDR1 MDHEN and CDR2 SYDVKM come from the germline V gene. V was trimmed by 6 bases and J by 5 bases, leaving 14 bases between them. This CDR3 spans 14 amino acids. TCRdb keeps only in-frame clones here, not all; method: immunoSEQ multiplex PCR. The sample lists 35,000 to 45,000 clones, approximately 80% occurring once. The sequence came from a middle-aged man in good health. The source material was CD8+ T cells sorted from blood. This chain uses TRBV28 with TRBJ2-1; a possible D gene is TRBD2 (5 bases). The CDR3: CASSFIAGNNEQFF. In nucleotides, the CDR3 is TGTGCCAGCAGCTTTATCGCGGGTAACAATGAGCAGTTCTTC.